Described below is a single TCR beta chain sequence and its context. The data were taken from a study of T cell responses to AZD1222 COVID-19 vaccine. Pooled together were second doses at about 4 or about 12 weeks. This table comes from immunoSEQ multiplex PCR, and its TCRdb copy is limited to in-frame clones, with some not included. The repertoire includes over 120,000 clones, 92% of them detected once, and under 3.5% sits in the top ten. The sequence was collected from an adult who received the AZD1222 COVID-19 vaccine. The source was peripheral blood, collected 28 days after the second AZD1222 dose.

The CDR3, as DNA: TGTGCCAGCAGTTTCTTGAAGAACATAGCCAATCAGCCCCAGCATTTT. Its translation: CASSFLKNIANQPQHF. V is TRBV28 and J is TRBJ1-5, with no clear D. The V gene lost 3 bases and the J gene lost 3 bases, with 15 bases spanning the gap. The germline V gene encodes CDR1 MDHEN and CDR2 SYDVKM. The CDR3 length is 16 residues.